Below, 15 T cell receptor beta chains from the same sample are listed, as sequenced in a study of T-cell reconstitution after alpha-beta-depleted transplantation in children. TCRbeta library construction was performed incorporating unique molecular identifiers. TCRdb re-called the PCR reads with MiXCR, one entry per CDR3 protein. The sample contains about 690,000 distinct CDR3 sequences, around 16% of which appear only once. This material consisted of PBMCs from the stem cell graft donor, taken from the stem cell graft. These receptors were collected from a human donor who donated a stem cell graft to a child with acute myeloid leukemia.

This clonotype was seen more than once but under ten times. This chain connects TRBV5-6 to TRBJ2-3, with D perhaps TRBD1 (6 bases). Germline V lookup: CDR1 SGHDT, CDR2 YYEEEE. There are 15 residues in the CDR3. Trimming removed 2 bases at V and 12 bases at J, with 22 bases between. CDR3 nucleotide sequence: TGTGCCAGCAGCTTTGAGGGGGTAGTAGAGGAGGACCAGTATTTT. The encoded protein is CASSFEGVVEEDQYF.

In regard to this clonotype: This may be a read error, as it is one base from a much larger clone. The V and J genes are TRBV29-1 and TRBJ1-1; D possibly corresponds to TRBD1 (5 bases). Trimming removed 4 bases from V and 8 bases from J, with 11 bases in between. The CDR3 runs 11 residues. Looked up from germline, CDR1 is SQVTM and CDR2 is ANQGSEA. The CDR3: CSVGRQLEAFF. The CDR3, as DNA: TGCAGCGTTGGAAGACAGTTGGAAGCTTTCTTT.

This clonotype was detected ten times or more. V usage is TRBV20-1 and J usage is TRBJ1-6; the D is unclear. This CDR3 comprises 14 residues. Trimming left V 6 bases short and J 7 bases short, with 16 bases between. From germline, CDR1 is DFQATT and CDR2 SNEGSKA (reference sequence). CDR3 protein: CSASEDGRNSPLHF. CDR3 nucleotide sequence: TGCAGTGCCAGCGAGGACGGCCGGAATTCACCCCTCCACTTT.

This clonotype has more than one count but fewer than ten. The CDR3 loop reads CASSLYQGPNEQFF. CDR3 coding DNA: TGCGCCAGCAGCTTGTATCAGGGACCCAATGAGCAGTTCTTC. This chain uses TRBV5-1 with TRBJ2-1, with D perhaps TRBD1 or TRBD2 (5 bases each). Per germline, CDR1 SGHRS and CDR2 YFSETQ. The CDR3 is 14 residues long. The V end lost 1 base, the J end lost 6 bases, and 11 bases lay between the germline ends.

The chain employs TRBV12-3 or TRBV12-4 and TRBJ2-3; 9 bases are shared with TRBD1. The V segment lost 8 bases and the J segment 3 bases; nucleotides outside the gene matches: 3. This CDR3 region has 13 residues. Here the CDR3 DNA reads TGTGCCAGCCGGGGACAGGGAACAGATACGCAGTATTTT. It yields the protein CASRGQGTDTQYF.

This clonotype was counted only a few times. This chain uses TRBV5-1 with TRBJ2-5; D is perhaps TRBD1 (6 bases). CDR1 SGHRS and CDR2 YFSETQ come from the germline V gene. V gave up 2 bases and J gave up 1 base, with 9 bases separating them. The CDR3 sequence is 14 residues long. CDR3 DNA sequence: TGCGCCAGCAGCTTTCCGGACAGCCAAGAGACCCAGTACTTC. This translates into CASSFPDSQETQYF.

Points on this clonotype: A read error may produce the germline difference seen at one junction end. V usage is TRBV6-2 or TRBV6-3 and J usage is TRBJ1-1, with a weak D call TRBD1 (5 bases). This CDR3 has 13 residues. Germline V CDR1 and CDR2: MNHEY, SVGEGT. CDR3 bases: TGTGCCAGCAGTTTCCTCGCGGGGCCCAACGTTGATTTT. Protein sequence: CASSFLAGPNVDF.

This clonotype was counted a few times. In DNA form, the CDR3 reads TGTGCCAGCAGTTTATCGTCAGGGGGCTTATCCACTGAAGCTTTCTTT. It is translated as CASSLSSGGLSTEAFF. The chain has TRBV12-3 or TRBV12-4 and TRBJ1-1, with 8 bases matching TRBD1. With V trimmed by 2 bases and J by 4 bases, 9 bases remained unmatched. The CDR3 is made up of 16 amino acids.

This chain links TRBV2 with TRBJ1-4; 9 positions match TRBD1. Germline trimming cut 6 bases from V and 8 bases from J; bases unmatched to any gene: 10. Germline V CDR1 and CDR2: SNHLY, FYNNEI. The CDR3 is 15 amino acids. CDR3 region: CASSMGQGVGEKLFF. CDR3 DNA: TGTGCCAGCAGCATGGGACAGGGAGTAGGCGAAAAACTGTTTTTT. The full variable domain, its missing parts supplied by reference TRBV2 and TRBJ1-4, is EPEVTQTPSHQVTQMGQEVILRCVPISNHLYFYWYRQILGQKVEFLVSFYNNEISEKSEIFDDQFSVERPDGSNFTLKIRSTKLEDSAMYFCASSMGQGVGEKLFFGSGTQLSVL.

This clonotype has at least ten counts. This chain connects TRBV7-2 to TRBJ2-3; 11 positions agree with TRBD2. The CDR3 loop spans 14 amino acids. Germline V gene data show CDR1 as SGHTA and CDR2 as FQGNSA. Trimming took 3 bases from V and 4 from J; bases not matched to a gene: 0. CDR3 nucleotide sequence: TGTGCCAGCAGCTTTAGCGGGGGGGCAGATACGCAGTATTTT. Translation gives CASSFSGGADTQYF. Full variable domain (outside the CDR3, taken from reference TRBV7-2 and TRBJ2-3): GAGVSQSPSNKVTEKGKDVELRCDPISGHTALYWYRQSLGQGLEFLIYFQGNSAPDKSGLPSDRFSAERTGGSVSTLTIQRTQQEDSAVYLCASSFSGGADTQYFGPGTRLTVL.

The CDR3 DNA is TGTGCCAGCAGCCAAGATCGGGACAGGGTTAGAGAGCAGTTCTTC. As protein: CASSQDRDRVREQFF. The chain combines TRBV4-2 with TRBJ2-1; 9 bases line up with TRBD1. The length of the CDR3 is 15 residues. CDR1 and CDR2 (germline): LGHNA, YNFKEQ. With 0 bases clipped from V and 10 bases from J, the junction kept 7 bases outside the gene matches.

This clonotype was observed many times. This chain uses TRBV29-1 with TRBJ2-7; D not certain. CDR1 and CDR2 from the germline V gene are SQVTM and ANQGSEA. The CDR3 contains 12 residues. V was trimmed by 6 bases and J by 2 bases, leaving 11 bases between them. CDR3 nucleotide sequence: TGCAGCGTCTGGACGGACGCCTACGAGCAGTACTTC. This sequence encodes CSVWTDAYEQYF.

Comment on this clonotype: One end of the junction varies from germline; a read error may be responsible. This chain uses TRBV5-1 with TRBJ2-1; the match to TRBD2 covers 10 bases. Germline loops: CDR1 SGHRS, CDR2 YFSETQ. The CDR3 runs to 16 residues. The CDR3 spells CASSTGTSADYNDQFF. The CDR3 nucleotides read TGCGCCAGCAGCACAGGGACTAGCGCTGACTACAATGACCAGTTCTTC. Using reference TRBV5-1 and TRBJ2-1 for the parts outside the CDR3, the full variable domain is KAGVTQTPRYLIKTRGQQVTLSCSPISGHRSVSWYQQTPGQGLQFLFEYFSETQRNKGNFPGRFSGRQFSNSRSEMNVSTLELGDSALYLCASSTGTSADYNDQFFGPGTRLTVL.

V and J are TRBV21-1 and TRBJ2-7; the table's TRBD2 call for D was not verified on the DNA. TRBV21-1 constitutes a pseudogene. This CDR3 spans 14 amino acids. The CDR3 loop is CASPSGEFPYEQYF. The CDR3 DNA is TGTGCCAGCCCCTCCGGAGAGTTCCCCTACGAGCAGTACTTC.

This clonotype was recorded a few times. The chain joins TRBV19 to TRBJ1-6; D not resolved. The CDR3 consists of 15 residues. Germline lookup yields CDR1 LNHDA and CDR2 SQIVND (reference sequence). V lost 6 bases, J lost 7 bases, and 16 bases lay in between. The CDR3 reads CASRSPDGSNSPLHF. The CDR3 DNA is TGTGCCAGTAGGAGTCCGGACGGCAGCAATTCACCCCTCCACTTT. The full variable domain, its missing parts supplied by reference TRBV19 and TRBJ1-6, is DGGITQSPKYLFRKEGQNVTLSCEQNLNHDAMYWYRQDPGQGLRLIYYSQIVNDFQKGDIAEGYSVSREKKESFPLTVTSAQKNPTAFYLCASRSPDGSNSPLHFGNGTRLTVT.